This is a list of T cell receptor beta chains from one sample in a study of human T cells and chemical hapten exposure. In TCRdb, the RACE reads were re-called with MiXCR into one record per CDR3 protein. The sample comprises roughly 38,000 distinct CDR3 sequences, 8% to 9.5% of which are singletons, and 26% rests with the top ten. The source material was whole blood, sampled in connection with sensitization to the hapten diphenylcyclopropenone (DPC). These receptors came from a man in his forties or fifties with alopecia areata. Some clones in this sample may be carry-over from other donors' samples. The CDR3 runs from the conserved cysteine through the conserved F or W. The order of the fields is D gene, clone size, V gene, J gene, CDR3 protein, CDR3 DNA. D genes are given only for firm matches. Size tells how often a clone was seen (once, few, many) or the class of an expanded clone, and some rows leave it out.

D gene: TRBD2; clone size: few; V gene: TRBV20-1; J gene: TRBJ2-3; CDR3 protein: CSALSGEGTDTQYF; CDR3 DNA: TGCAGTGCCCTAAGCGGGGAGGGCACAGATACGCAGTATTTT
D gene: NA; clone size: many; V gene: TRBV7-8; J gene: TRBJ1-4; CDR3 protein: CASSLGQATNEKLFF; CDR3 DNA: TGTGCCAGCAGCCTGGGACAAGCAACTAATGAAAAACTGTTTTTT
D gene: NA; clone size: many; V gene: TRBV3-1; J gene: TRBJ2-2; CDR3 protein: CASSQDAPGNTGELFF; CDR3 DNA: TGTGCCAGCAGCCAAGATGCACCAGGGAACACCGGGGAGCTGTTTTTT
D gene: NA; clone size: few; V gene: TRBV7-9; J gene: TRBJ2-3; CDR3 protein: CASSSGATDTQYF; CDR3 DNA: TGTGCCAGCAGCTCAGGAGCCACAGATACGCAGTATTTT
D gene: NA; clone size: medium-sized; V gene: TRBV7-9; J gene: TRBJ2-6; CDR3 protein: CASSLDAGANVLTF; CDR3 DNA: TGTGCCAGCAGCTTAGATGCTGGGGCCAACGTCCTGACTTTC
D gene: TRBD1; clone size: many; V gene: TRBV6-1; J gene: TRBJ1-5; CDR3 protein: CASGPGATGGSNQPQHF; CDR3 DNA: TGTGCCAGCGGGCCTGGGGCAACAGGGGGTAGCAATCAGCCCCAGCATTTT
D gene: NA; clone size: NA; V gene: TRBV30; J gene: TRBJ1-1; CDR3 protein: CAWSLLMNTEAFF; CDR3 DNA: TGTGCCTGGAGTTTGCTCATGAACACTGAAGCTTTCTTT
D gene: NA; clone size: few; V gene: TRBV7-9; J gene: TRBJ2-3; CDR3 protein: CAIETDTQYF; CDR3 DNA: TGTGCCATCGAAACAGATACGCAGTATTTT
D gene: TRBD2; clone size: few; V gene: TRBV6-1; J gene: TRBJ2-7; CDR3 protein: CASSPPSSGSDEQYF; CDR3 DNA: TGTGCCAGCAGTCCCCCTAGTAGCGGGAGTGACGAGCAGTACTTC
D gene: TRBD2; clone size: many; V gene: TRBV7-9; J gene: TRBJ2-7; CDR3 protein: CASSLPPSGGNEQYF; CDR3 DNA: TGTGCCAGCAGCTTACCCCCCTCCGGGGGGAACGAGCAGTACTTC
D gene: TRBD2; clone size: NA; V gene: TRBV7-2; J gene: TRBJ2-5; CDR3 protein: CASSLGPVAGGQETQYF; CDR3 DNA: TGTGCCAGCAGCTTAGGCCCTGTAGCGGGGGGGCAAGAGACCCAGTACTTC
D gene: TRBD1; clone size: NA; V gene: TRBV20-1; J gene: TRBJ2-7; CDR3 protein: CSAYPDRENSEQYF; CDR3 DNA: TGCAGTGCTTACCCGGACAGGGAAAACTCCGAGCAGTACTTC
D gene: NA; clone size: many; V gene: TRBV11-2; J gene: TRBJ1-2; CDR3 protein: CASSLTDANYGYTF; CDR3 DNA: TGTGCCAGCAGCTTGACCGACGCTAACTATGGCTACACCTTC
D gene: NA; clone size: few; V gene: TRBV6-6; J gene: TRBJ1-4; CDR3 protein: CASSPHNKPTNEKLFF; CDR3 DNA: TGTGCCAGCAGCCCCCACAACAAACCAACTAATGAAAAACTGTTTTTT
D gene: NA; clone size: NA; V gene: TRBV9; J gene: TRBJ2-3; CDR3 protein: CASSVGAGITDTQYF; CDR3 DNA: TGTGCCAGCAGCGTAGGGGCAGGGATTACAGATACGCAGTATTTT
D gene: TRBD2; clone size: many; V gene: TRBV7-8; J gene: TRBJ2-5; CDR3 protein: CASSSRTSGTETQYF; CDR3 DNA: TGTGCCAGCAGCTCTCGGACTAGCGGGACAGAGACCCAGTACTTC
D gene: NA; clone size: many; V gene: TRBV30; J gene: TRBJ1-5; CDR3 protein: CAWSVSGNQPQHF; CDR3 DNA: TGTGCCTGGAGTGTCTCTGGGAATCAGCCCCAGCATTTT
D gene: NA; clone size: few; V gene: TRBV7-3; J gene: TRBJ2-5; CDR3 protein: CASSPSGTWGETQYF; CDR3 DNA: TGTGCCAGCAGCCCCAGCGGAACTTGGGGAGAGACCCAGTACTTC
D gene: TRBD2; clone size: many; V gene: TRBV29-1; J gene: TRBJ2-5; CDR3 protein: CSVEANSGTETQYF; CDR3 DNA: TGCAGCGTTGAAGCGAATAGCGGGACAGAGACCCAGTACTTC
D gene: TRBD1; clone size: many; V gene: TRBV7-9; J gene: TRBJ1-1; CDR3 protein: CASSRLRGLMVTEAFF; CDR3 DNA: TGTGCCAGCAGTCGACTCAGGGGGCTAATGGTAACTGAAGCTTTCTTT
D gene: TRBD1; clone size: many; V gene: TRBV29-1; J gene: TRBJ1-2; CDR3 protein: CSVEGTGDLYGYTF; CDR3 DNA: TGCAGCGTTGAGGGGACAGGGGACCTTTATGGCTACACCTTC
D gene: NA; clone size: NA; V gene: TRBV27; J gene: TRBJ2-7; CDR3 protein: CASSLSHRDRMYVDF; CDR3 DNA: TGTGCCAGCAGTTTATCTCACAGGGATCGTATGTATGTTGACTTC
D gene: TRBD1; clone size: many; V gene: TRBV5-1; J gene: TRBJ2-7; CDR3 protein: CASSLGQGRDEQYF; CDR3 DNA: TGCGCCAGCAGCTTAGGACAGGGGCGAGACGAGCAGTACTTC
D gene: TRBD1; clone size: NA; V gene: TRBV19; J gene: TRBJ2-7; CDR3 protein: CASSISQGANEQYF; CDR3 DNA: TGTGCCAGTAGTATCTCCCAGGGGGCAAACGAGCAGTACTTC
D gene: NA; clone size: many; V gene: TRBV10-1; J gene: TRBJ2-5; CDR3 protein: CASSESGVIGETQYF; CDR3 DNA: TGCGCCAGCAGTGAGTCGGGGGTGATTGGGGAGACCCAGTACTTC
D gene: NA; clone size: few; V gene: TRBV28; J gene: TRBJ2-1; CDR3 protein: CASNTLNEQFF; CDR3 DNA: TGTGCCAGCAATACTCTTAATGAGCAGTTCTTC
D gene: TRBD1; clone size: NA; V gene: TRBV7-8; J gene: TRBJ1-5; CDR3 protein: CASSHLQGAFQPQHF; CDR3 DNA: TGTGCCAGCAGCCACCTGCAGGGGGCTTTTCAGCCCCAGCATTTT
D gene: TRBD1; clone size: many; V gene: TRBV6-6; J gene: TRBJ2-3; CDR3 protein: CASSYRTGYLGPDTQYF; CDR3 DNA: TGTGCCAGCAGTTACCGGACAGGGTATCTTGGTCCAGATACGCAGTATTTT
D gene: NA; clone size: once; V gene: TRBV5-5; J gene: TRBJ2-3; CDR3 protein: CASSLMGGLSTDTQYF; CDR3 DNA: TGTGCCAGCAGCTTAATGGGGGGCCTGAGCACAGATACGCAGTATTTT
D gene: TRBD1; clone size: NA; V gene: TRBV12-3/TRBV12-4; J gene: TRBJ1-4; CDR3 protein: CASSQRDSSNEKLFF; CDR3 DNA: TGTGCCAGCAGTCAAAGGGACAGTTCTAATGAAAAACTGTTTTTT
D gene: TRBD2; clone size: many; V gene: TRBV19; J gene: TRBJ2-1; CDR3 protein: CASSIGSSGGNEQFF; CDR3 DNA: TGTGCCAGTAGTATAGGTTCTAGCGGGGGAAATGAGCAGTTCTTC
D gene: NA; clone size: NA; V gene: TRBV28; J gene: TRBJ2-7; CDR3 protein: CASSLGTFYEQYF; CDR3 DNA: TGTGCCAGCAGTCTTGGGACTTTTTACGAGCAGTACTTC
D gene: TRBD2; clone size: many; V gene: TRBV19; J gene: TRBJ2-5; CDR3 protein: CASSILAGVEETQYF; CDR3 DNA: TGTGCCAGTAGTATACTGGCGGGAGTAGAGGAGACCCAGTACTTC
D gene: NA; clone size: many; V gene: TRBV6-1; J gene: TRBJ1-2; CDR3 protein: CASSDRGIYGYTF; CDR3 DNA: TGTGCCAGCAGTGATCGGGGGATCTATGGCTACACCTTC
D gene: TRBD1; clone size: many; V gene: TRBV6-5; J gene: TRBJ2-3; CDR3 protein: CASSLTGITDTQYF; CDR3 DNA: TGTGCCAGCAGTTTGACAGGGATCACAGATACGCAGTATTTT
D gene: TRBD1; clone size: NA; V gene: TRBV7-2; J gene: TRBJ1-1; CDR3 protein: CASSRQGDTEAFF; CDR3 DNA: TGTGCCAGCAGCCGACAGGGCGACACTGAAGCTTTCTTT
D gene: NA; clone size: medium-sized; V gene: TRBV20-1; J gene: TRBJ1-2; CDR3 protein: CSARGQGHYGYTF; CDR3 DNA: TGCAGTGCTAGAGGACAAGGACACTATGGCTACACCTTC
D gene: NA; clone size: few; V gene: TRBV6-5; J gene: TRBJ1-3; CDR3 protein: CASSYSGPGKAGNTIYF; CDR3 DNA: TGTGCCAGCAGTTACTCGGGGCCAGGGAAGGCTGGAAACACCATATATTTT
D gene: NA; clone size: few; V gene: TRBV19; J gene: TRBJ2-7; CDR3 protein: CASSIRDKPYEQYF; CDR3 DNA: TGTGCCAGTAGTATAAGGGACAAACCCTACGAGCAGTACTTC
D gene: NA; clone size: NA; V gene: TRBV30; J gene: TRBJ1-5; CDR3 protein: CAWSPSTKAGYGQPQHF; CDR3 DNA: TGTGCCTGGAGTCCAAGCACTAAGGCTGGGTACGGTCAGCCCCAGCATTTT
D gene: NA; clone size: NA; V gene: TRBV28; J gene: TRBJ2-7; CDR3 protein: CASSLLAAEQYF; CDR3 DNA: TGTGCCAGCAGTTTATTGGCCGCCGAGCAGTACTTC
D gene: TRBD2; clone size: few; V gene: TRBV24-1; J gene: TRBJ2-1; CDR3 protein: CATSDRMAGGHEQFF; CDR3 DNA: TGTGCCACCAGTGATCGGATGGCGGGAGGACATGAGCAGTTCTTC
D gene: NA; clone size: many; V gene: TRBV7-6; J gene: TRBJ2-3; CDR3 protein: CASSLFGGRFNTDTQYF; CDR3 DNA: TGTGCCAGCAGCTTATTTGGTGGGAGGTTTAACACAGATACGCAGTATTTT
D gene: NA; clone size: many; V gene: TRBV18; J gene: TRBJ2-1; CDR3 protein: CASSPPAGGPGSYNEQFF; CDR3 DNA: TGTGCCAGCTCACCACCAGCGGGCGGCCCCGGCTCCTACAATGAGCAGTTCTTC
D gene: NA; clone size: many; V gene: TRBV12-3/TRBV12-4; J gene: TRBJ2-2; CDR3 protein: CASSLVTSSTGELFF; CDR3 DNA: TGTGCCAGCAGTTTAGTAACTAGCAGTACCGGGGAGCTGTTTTTT
D gene: NA; clone size: many; V gene: TRBV10-1; J gene: TRBJ1-2; CDR3 protein: CASKEGEAYGYTF; CDR3 DNA: TGCGCCAGCAAGGAGGGGGAGGCCTATGGCTACACCTTC
D gene: TRBD1; clone size: many; V gene: TRBV20-1; J gene: TRBJ1-6; CDR3 protein: CSARLPQGDNSPLHF; CDR3 DNA: TGCAGTGCTAGACTCCCACAGGGGGATAATTCACCCCTCCACTTT
D gene: NA; clone size: few; V gene: TRBV12-3/TRBV12-4; J gene: TRBJ2-3; CDR3 protein: CASSLRATQYF; CDR3 DNA: TGTGCCAGCAGTCTCCGTGCTACGCAGTATTTT
D gene: NA; clone size: few; V gene: TRBV5-1; J gene: TRBJ2-3; CDR3 protein: CASSSGGGVDTQYF; CDR3 DNA: TGCGCCAGCAGCTCCGGGGGCGGCGTAGATACGCAGTATTTT
D gene: NA; clone size: once; V gene: TRBV7-7; J gene: TRBJ2-7; CDR3 protein: CASSPTGSWEQYF; CDR3 DNA: TGTGCTAGCAGCCCAACAGGATCGTGGGAGCAGTACTTC
D gene: NA; clone size: NA; V gene: TRBV9; J gene: TRBJ2-2; CDR3 protein: CASSVDSTRHTGELFF; CDR3 DNA: TGTGCCAGCAGCGTAGATAGCACTAGACACACCGGGGAGCTGTTTTTT
D gene: TRBD2; clone size: many; V gene: TRBV6-2/TRBV6-3; J gene: TRBJ2-1; CDR3 protein: CASSYSPSGSPNNEQFF; CDR3 DNA: TGTGCCAGCAGTTACTCGCCTAGCGGGAGTCCGAACAATGAGCAGTTCTTC
D gene: NA; clone size: NA; V gene: TRBV6-4; J gene: TRBJ2-3; CDR3 protein: CASSVRQGWGGDTQYF; CDR3 DNA: TGTGCCAGCAGTGTACGACAGGGTTGGGGAGGAGATACGCAGTATTTT
D gene: NA; clone size: few; V gene: TRBV7-2; J gene: TRBJ1-1; CDR3 protein: CASSLVVRKTEAFF; CDR3 DNA: TGTGCCAGCAGCTTAGTTGTGCGGAAGACTGAAGCTTTCTTT
D gene: NA; clone size: NA; V gene: TRBV18; J gene: TRBJ2-5; CDR3 protein: CASSQSIGETQYF; CDR3 DNA: TGTGCCAGCTCACAATCCATTGGGGAGACCCAGTACTTC
D gene: TRBD1; clone size: many; V gene: TRBV7-9; J gene: TRBJ2-1; CDR3 protein: CASEATRTGENREFF; CDR3 DNA: TGTGCCAGCGAGGCCACTCGGACAGGGGAAAACAGGGAGTTCTTC
D gene: TRBD2; clone size: NA; V gene: TRBV6-6; J gene: TRBJ2-3; CDR3 protein: CASSYPGLAGAFTDTQYF; CDR3 DNA: TGTGCCAGCAGTTACCCCGGACTAGCGGGAGCCTTCACAGATACGCAGTATTTT